The 27 T cell receptor beta chains given below trace back to one sample, sequenced in a study of blood T cells in healthy people across ages. A second PCR, run for roughly 7 to 11 cycles, used a sample-barcoded 5' primer plus a J-beta primer mix. TCRdb re-called the 5' RACE reads with MiXCR, one entry per CDR3 protein. The sample has about 1.4 million distinct CDR3 sequences, around 55% seen once. Material for sequencing was blood. These receptors came from a man aged 18 to 35 in good health.

The CDR3 reads CASSPDISGGNQETQYF. The CDR3 nucleotides read TGTGCCAGCAGTCCTGATATTAGCGGGGGGAACCAAGAGACCCAGTACTTC. J is TRBJ2-5 and V is TRBV6-1, with 10 nucleotides matching TRBD2. The length of the CDR3 is 17 residues. V trimming: 5 bases; J trimming: 0 bases; junction bases outside the gene matches: 9. In germline, CDR1 is MNHNS, CDR2 SASEGT.

This clonotype has only a few counts. The J gene is TRBJ2-7, the V gene TRBV10-3, with unresolved D. Germline V CDR1 and CDR2: ENHRY, SYGVKD. Trimming shortened V by 9 bases and J by 0 bases, and 12 bases separated the two germline ends. CDR3 length equals 13 residues. CDR3: CAMKEADSYEQYF. The CDR3 DNA sequence: TGTGCCATGAAAGAGGCGGACTCCTACGAGCAGTACTTC.

The chain has TRBV27 and TRBJ2-2; either TRBD1 or TRBD2 may supply D (5 bases each). CDR3 length: 12 amino acids. Germline V lookup: CDR1 MNHEY, CDR2 SMNVEV (reference sequence). The V gene lost 8 bases and the J gene lost 8 bases, with 12 bases spanning the gap. CDR3 DNA sequence: TGTGCCAGCCTAACCGAGGGGGGGGAGCTGTTTTTT. Amino acid sequence: CASLTEGGELFF.

This clonotype was counted between two and nine times. J is TRBJ2-6 and V is TRBV20-1, with 10 bases lining up with TRBD1. The V segment lost 6 bases and the J segment 10 bases; nucleotides outside the gene matches: 6. The length of the CDR3 is 13 residues. Germline CDR1 is DFQATT and CDR2 is SNEGSKA (reference sequence). The CDR3 DNA is TGCAGTGCGCCGGGACAGGGGTCGAACGTCCTGACTTTC. Encoded protein: CSAPGQGSNVLTF.

The rearrangement links TRBV5-8 to TRBJ2-3; D not resolved. The V and J ends lost 4 bases and 6 bases respectively, with 12 bases between them. The CDR3 covers 13 residues. Per the germline V gene, CDR1 is SGHTS and CDR2 is YDEGEE. Here the CDR3 DNA reads TGTGCCAGCAGCAAACTGTATGGGGATACGCAGTATTTT. Residues: CASSKLYGDTQYF.

This chain links TRBV20-1 with TRBJ2-5; TRBD2 might be the D (6 bases). The J call is in doubt because the DNA end fits TRBJ2-7 better. The CDR3 loop spans 14 amino acids. In germline, CDR1 is DFQATT, CDR2 SNEGSKA (reference sequence). CDR3 sequence reads: CSARVRTGVDEQYF. In DNA, the CDR3 is TGCAGTGCTAGAGTAAGAACGGGGGTGGACGAGCAGTACTTC.

The CDR3: CSALPGLRAYEQYF. CDR3 DNA sequence: TGCAGTGCTTTACCGGGACTGAGAGCCTACGAGCAGTACTTC. The genes are TRBV20-1 and TRBJ2-7; D might be TRBD2 (6 bases). Germline V gives CDR1 DFQATT, CDR2 SNEGSKA (reference sequence). The length of the CDR3 is 14 residues. V was shortened by 5 bases and J by 2 bases, with 16 bases between the two germline ends.

This clonotype has only a few counts. The J gene is TRBJ2-7, the V gene TRBV11-1; D call uncertain. The germline V gene encodes CDR1 SGHAT and CDR2 FQDESV (reference sequence). The CDR3 runs to 11 residues. With 5 bases removed from V and 4 bases from J, the gap between germline ends came to 6 bases. The CDR3 region has the DNA TGTGCCAGCAGCACTGAATACGAGCAGTACTTC. Encoded protein: CASSTEYEQYF. The full variable domain, with the rest looked up from reference TRBV11-1 and TRBJ2-7, is EAEVAQSPRYKITEKSQAVAFWCDPISGHATLYWYRQILGQGPELLVQFQDESVVDDSQLPKDRFSAERLKGVDSTLKIQPAELGDSAMYLCASSTEYEQYFGPGTRLTVT.

This clonotype has a handful of counts. The chain joins TRBV7-6 to TRBJ2-3, with 10 bases lining up with TRBD2. The junction had 9 bases not matched to a gene; V was cut back by 5 bases and J by 4 bases. The CDR3 spans 16 residues. Germline lookup yields CDR1 SGHVS and CDR2 FNYEAQ. In DNA form, the CDR3 reads TGTGCCAGCAGCGCCTCTAGCGGGAGAAGTTCAGATACGCAGTATTTT. This gives the protein CASSASSGRSSDTQYF.

The chain employs TRBV9 and TRBJ2-1; no clear D. V lost 7 bases and J 6 bases, leaving 14 bases between the germline ends. The germline V gene encodes CDR1 SGDLS and CDR2 YYNGEE. The CDR3 loop spans 13 amino acids. The CDR3 bases are TGTGCCAGCTCCTTTCTAGGTTTCAATGAGCAGTTCTTC. Its protein is CASSFLGFNEQFF.

The rearrangement links TRBV3-1 to TRBJ2-5, with TRBD2 matching 15 bases. The junction had 9 bases not matched to a gene; V was cut back by 2 bases and J by 2 bases. In germline, CDR1 is LGHDT, CDR2 YNNKEL (reference sequence). This CDR3 has 19 amino acids. The CDR3 DNA follows: TGTGCCAGCAGCCAAAAACAGTGGACTAGCGGGAGGGGGCAAGAGACCCAGTACTTC. It specifies CASSQKQWTSGRGQETQYF.

This rearrangement joins TRBV4-1 to TRBJ2-5; 13 bases fit TRBD2. The J segment lost 4 bases and the V segment lost 4 bases, leaving 6 bases of the junction unmatched. The germline V gene has CDR1 MGHRA and CDR2 YSYEKL. CDR3 length: 16 amino acids. The CDR3 reads CASSLTSGGSSETQYF. DNA for the CDR3: TGCGCCAGCAGCCTGACTAGCGGGGGGTCCTCAGAGACCCAGTACTTC.

The V call is TRBV6-2 or TRBV6-3, the J call TRBJ2-3; 9 positions agree with TRBD2. The length of the CDR3 is 15 residues. The junction had 3 bases not matched to a gene; V was cut back by 0 bases and J by 5 bases. From germline, CDR1 is MNHEY and CDR2 SVGEGT. The CDR3 DNA is TGTGCCAGCAGTTACTCGGGACTAGCTGAAGATACGCAGTATTTT. Translating it yields CASSYSGLAEDTQYF.

J is TRBJ2-1 and V is TRBV27; D remains unclear. The CDR3 has 13 residues. Per germline, CDR1 MNHEY and CDR2 SMNVEV (reference sequence). The V end lost 5 bases, the J end lost 5 bases, and 10 bases lay between the germline ends. CDR3 sequence reads: CASSPGPHNEQFF. CDR3 nucleotides: TGTGCCAGCAGTCCCGGTCCCCACAATGAGCAGTTCTTC.

This chain uses TRBV5-5 with TRBJ2-1; either TRBD1 or TRBD2 may supply D (5 bases each). This CDR3 has 16 amino acids. The germline V gene has CDR1 SGHKS and CDR2 YYEKEE (reference sequence). V lost 2 bases to trimming and J lost 2 bases, with 14 bases between them. CDR3 in amino acids: CASSFYQGVAYNEQFF. In DNA form, the CDR3 reads TGTGCCAGCAGCTTTTATCAGGGAGTAGCCTACAATGAGCAGTTCTTC.

The J gene is TRBJ2-5, the V gene TRBV29-1, with D uncertain. CDR3 length equals 12 residues. The V gene's germline CDR1 is SQVTM and CDR2 ANQGSEA. Trimming cost V 3 bases and J 11 bases, with 16 bases left between them. CDR3 sequence: CSVDTTTSQQYF. CDR3 in DNA: TGCAGCGTTGACACCACAACCTCCCAGCAGTACTTC.

The CDR3 region has the DNA TGTGCCAGCAGCTCTCAATGGACAGAACTGGAGAACATTCAGTACTTC. It codes for CASSSQWTELENIQYF. The rearrangement uses TRBV11-2 and TRBJ2-4; D perhaps matches TRBD1 (6 bases). The germline V gene encodes CDR1 SGHAT and CDR2 FQNNGV. Trimming cost V 4 bases and J 7 bases, with 20 bases left between them. The length of the CDR3 is 16 residues.

The chain uses TRBV5-5 and TRBJ2-6, with 8 bases fitting TRBD1. Germline V gene lookup returns CDR1 SGHKS and CDR2 YYEKEE (reference sequence). The CDR3 extends over 17 amino acids. V was clipped by 4 bases and J by 0 bases; unmatched bases: 6. The CDR3 nucleotides read TGTGCCAGCAGCAGTAGGACAGGGCTCTCTGGGGCCAACGTCCTGACTTTC. It translates to CASSSRTGLSGANVLTF. The full variable domain, completed using reference TRBV5-5 and TRBJ2-6, is DAGVTQSPTHLIKTRGQQVTLRCSPISGHKSVSWYQQVLGQGPQFIFQYYEKEERGRGNFPDRFSARQFPNYSSELNVNALLLGDSALYLCASSSRTGLSGANVLTFGAGSRLTVL.

In this sample, this clonotype turned up a few times. The chain carries TRBV3-1 and TRBJ2-5; no clear D. This CDR3 contains 13 residues. Looked up from germline, CDR1 is LGHDT and CDR2 is YNNKEL (reference sequence). Trimming took 4 bases from V and 7 from J, leaving 13 bases between them. In DNA, the CDR3 is TGTGCCAGCAGCCGAAACGACTTAGGGACCCAGTACTTC. Translating it yields CASSRNDLGTQYF.

This clonotype was recorded a few times. The chain uses TRBV29-1 and TRBJ2-7; the match to TRBD2 covers 7 bases. The CDR3 is made up of 15 amino acids. CDR1 and CDR2 from the germline V gene are SQVTM and ANQGSEA. Trimming removed 4 bases from V and 5 bases from J; junction bases left unmatched: 14. CDR3 coding DNA: TGCAGCGTTGTATGGAGCGGGACGCCCAGCCACGAGCAGTACTTC. Its translation: CSVVWSGTPSHEQYF.

The gene calls are TRBV29-1 and TRBJ2-7; TRBD1 matches at 9 bases. This CDR3 region has 15 residues. Unmatched junction bases numbered 10, after V lost 4 bases and J lost 3 bases. Germline V gene sequence: CDR1 SQVTM, CDR2 ANQGSEA. This CDR3 is CSVGLAGTGFYEQYF. CDR3 DNA sequence: TGCAGCGTTGGGCTCGCCGGGACAGGGTTCTACGAGCAGTACTTC.

This clonotype was detected only once. This rearrangement joins TRBV20-1 to TRBJ1-6; D may be TRBD1 (6 bases). Germline values: CDR1 DFQATT, CDR2 SNEGSKA (reference sequence). The germline V and J ends were trimmed by 4 bases and 2 bases, with 12 bases remaining between them. The CDR3 runs to 15 residues. The CDR3 here is CSANRRGPYNSPLHF. Written as DNA, the CDR3 is TGCAGTGCTAACCGCAGGGGACCCTATAATTCACCCCTCCACTTT.

This chain connects TRBV12-3 or TRBV12-4 to TRBJ1-2, with D perhaps matching TRBD1 (5 bases). The V end lost 2 bases, the J end lost 7 bases, and 14 bases lay between the germline ends. There are 14 residues in the CDR3. CDR3 DNA: TGTGCCAGCAGTTTAAAGGGACCCCCAAGTGGCTACACCTTC. Translation gives CASSLKGPPSGYTF.

This chain uses TRBV9 with TRBJ1-2; the D is unclear. This CDR3 contains 16 residues. Per the germline V gene, CDR1 is SGDLS and CDR2 is YYNGEE. Trimming took off 0 bases at V and 6 bases at J, with 18 bases between the two ends. In DNA form, the CDR3 reads TGTGCCAGCAGCGTAGTCGAAGTTTATAGGATCGATGGCTACACCTTC. This translates into CASSVVEVYRIDGYTF.

The genes are TRBV5-1 and TRBJ2-3; tentatively, D is TRBD2 (5 bases). The CDR3 extends over 14 amino acids. Germline CDR1 and CDR2: SGHRS and YFSETQ. The V end was cut by 0 bases, the J end by 3 bases, with 8 bases between. The CDR3: CASSLEAVTDTQYF. The CDR3, as DNA: TGCGCCAGCAGCTTGGAAGCGGTAACAGATACGCAGTATTTT.

This clonotype was observed a single time. This sequence joins TRBV7-9 and TRBJ2-7; no clear D gene. CDR1 is SEHNR, CDR2 FQNEAQ, per germline (reference sequence). The CDR3 contains 12 residues. The V end was cut by 4 bases, the J end by 5 bases, with 9 bases between. The CDR3 spells CASSSVVHEQYF. The DNA of the CDR3 is TGTGCCAGCAGCTCAGTGGTCCACGAGCAGTACTTC.

The rearrangement uses TRBV20-1 and TRBJ2-7, with D possibly called TRBD1 or TRBD2 (5 bases each). Between the trimmed V and J ends, which lost 3 bases and 1 base, there was a span of 25 bases. This CDR3 is 18 amino acids long. Germline V gene data show CDR1 as DFQATT and CDR2 as SNEGSKA (reference sequence). The CDR3 is CSARNLENPGTTSYEQYF. The CDR3 DNA follows: TGCAGTGCTAGGAACCTTGAAAACCCCGGGACCACATCCTACGAGCAGTACTTC.